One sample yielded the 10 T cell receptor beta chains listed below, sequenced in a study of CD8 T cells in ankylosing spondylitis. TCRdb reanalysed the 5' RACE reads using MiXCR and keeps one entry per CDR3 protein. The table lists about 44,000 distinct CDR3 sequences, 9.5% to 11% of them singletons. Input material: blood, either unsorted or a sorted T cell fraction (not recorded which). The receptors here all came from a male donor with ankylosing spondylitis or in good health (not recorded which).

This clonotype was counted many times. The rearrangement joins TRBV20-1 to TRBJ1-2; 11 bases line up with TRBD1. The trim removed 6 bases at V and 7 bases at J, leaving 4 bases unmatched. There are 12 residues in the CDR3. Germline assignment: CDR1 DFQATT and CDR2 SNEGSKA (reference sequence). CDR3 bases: TGCAGTGCCAAGGACAGGGGGCTTGGCTACACCTTC. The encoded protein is CSAKDRGLGYTF.

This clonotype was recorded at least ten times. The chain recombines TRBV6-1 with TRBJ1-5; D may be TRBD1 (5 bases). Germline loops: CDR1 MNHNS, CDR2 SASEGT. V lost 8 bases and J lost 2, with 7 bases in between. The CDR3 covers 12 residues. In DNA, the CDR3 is TGTGCCAGCTGGGGCGGCAATCAGCCCCAGCATTTT. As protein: CASWGGNQPQHF.

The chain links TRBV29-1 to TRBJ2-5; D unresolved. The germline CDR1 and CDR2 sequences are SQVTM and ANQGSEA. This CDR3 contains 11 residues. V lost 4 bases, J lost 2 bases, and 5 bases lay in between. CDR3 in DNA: TGCAGCGTTGGGGGTCAAGAGACCCAGTACTTC. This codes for CSVGGQETQYF.

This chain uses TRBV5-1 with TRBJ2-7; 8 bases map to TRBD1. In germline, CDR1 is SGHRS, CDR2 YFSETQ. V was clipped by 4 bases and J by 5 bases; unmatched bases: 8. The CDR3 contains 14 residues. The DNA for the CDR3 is TGCGCCAGCAGCCAGAGGACAGGGAAGGACGAGCAGTACTTC. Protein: CASSQRTGKDEQYF.

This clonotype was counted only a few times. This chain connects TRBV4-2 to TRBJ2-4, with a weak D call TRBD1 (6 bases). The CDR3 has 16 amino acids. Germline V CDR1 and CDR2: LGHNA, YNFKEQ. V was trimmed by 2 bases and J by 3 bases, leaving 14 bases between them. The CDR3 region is CASSQTQGFGKNIQYF. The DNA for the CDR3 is TGTGCCAGCAGCCAAACCCAGGGGTTCGGCAAAAACATTCAGTACTTC.

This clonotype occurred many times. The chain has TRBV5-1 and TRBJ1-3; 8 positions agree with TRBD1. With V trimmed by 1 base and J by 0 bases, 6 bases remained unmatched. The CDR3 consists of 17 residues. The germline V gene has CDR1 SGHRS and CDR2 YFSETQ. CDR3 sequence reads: CASSLRPGGSSGNTIYF. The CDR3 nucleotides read TGCGCCAGCAGCTTGAGACCAGGGGGCAGCTCTGGAAACACCATATATTTT.

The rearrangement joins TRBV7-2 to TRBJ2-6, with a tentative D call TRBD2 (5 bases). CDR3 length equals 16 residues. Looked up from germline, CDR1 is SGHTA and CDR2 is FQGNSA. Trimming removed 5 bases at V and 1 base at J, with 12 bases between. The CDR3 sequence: CASSHRSGSGANVLTF. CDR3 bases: TGTGCCAGCAGCCACCGGTCGGGGTCTGGGGCCAACGTCCTGACTTTC.

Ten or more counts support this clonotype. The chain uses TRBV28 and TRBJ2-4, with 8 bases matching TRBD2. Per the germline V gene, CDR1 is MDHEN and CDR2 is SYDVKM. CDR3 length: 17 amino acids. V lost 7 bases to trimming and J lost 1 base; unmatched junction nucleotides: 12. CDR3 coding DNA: TGTGCCAGCACTTACTGGGCGGGAGGCTTGGCCAAAAACATTCAGTACTTC. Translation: CASTYWAGGLAKNIQYF.

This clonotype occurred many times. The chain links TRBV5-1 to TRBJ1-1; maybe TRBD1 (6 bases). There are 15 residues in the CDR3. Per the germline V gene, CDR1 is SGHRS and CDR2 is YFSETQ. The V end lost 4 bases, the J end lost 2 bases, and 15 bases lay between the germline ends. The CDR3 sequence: CASSQDSPLNTEAFF. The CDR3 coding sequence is TGCGCCAGCAGCCAGGACAGCCCTCTTAACACTGAAGCTTTCTTT.

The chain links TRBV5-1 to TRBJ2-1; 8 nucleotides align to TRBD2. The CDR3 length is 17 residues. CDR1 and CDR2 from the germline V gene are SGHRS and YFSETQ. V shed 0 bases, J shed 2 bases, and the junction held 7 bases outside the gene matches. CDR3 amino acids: CASSLVGAGAPYNEQFF. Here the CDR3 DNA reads TGCGCCAGCAGCTTGGTGGGAGCGGGGGCACCCTACAATGAGCAGTTCTTC.